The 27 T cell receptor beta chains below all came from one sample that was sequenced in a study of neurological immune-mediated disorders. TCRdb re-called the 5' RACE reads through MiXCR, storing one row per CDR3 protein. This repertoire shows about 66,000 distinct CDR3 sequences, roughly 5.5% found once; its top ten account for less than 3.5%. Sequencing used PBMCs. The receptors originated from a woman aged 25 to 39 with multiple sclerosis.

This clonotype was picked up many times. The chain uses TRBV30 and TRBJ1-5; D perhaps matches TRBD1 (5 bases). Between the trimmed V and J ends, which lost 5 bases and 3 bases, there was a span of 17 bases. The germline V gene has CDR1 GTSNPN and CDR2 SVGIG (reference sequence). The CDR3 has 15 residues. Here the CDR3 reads CAWDHSGTSNQPQHF. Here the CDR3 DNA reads TGTGCCTGGGACCATTCCGGGACTTCCAATCAGCCCCAGCATTTT.

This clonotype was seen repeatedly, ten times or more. As DNA, the CDR3 is TGTGCCAGCAGTCGGGACAGGGGCAGCGAGCAGTACTTC. Translation gives CASSRDRGSEQYF. The chain carries TRBV28 and TRBJ2-7, with 10 bases fitting TRBD1. The CDR3 runs 13 residues. Germline V gives CDR1 MDHEN, CDR2 SYDVKM. V lost 5 bases and J lost 6; bases outside the gene matches: 4.

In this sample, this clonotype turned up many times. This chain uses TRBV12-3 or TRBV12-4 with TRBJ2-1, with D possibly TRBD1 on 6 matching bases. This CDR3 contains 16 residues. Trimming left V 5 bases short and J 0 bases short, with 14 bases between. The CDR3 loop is CASSPPGQRSYNEQFF. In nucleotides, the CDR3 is TGTGCCAGCAGTCCCCCCGGACAGCGCTCCTACAATGAGCAGTTCTTC.

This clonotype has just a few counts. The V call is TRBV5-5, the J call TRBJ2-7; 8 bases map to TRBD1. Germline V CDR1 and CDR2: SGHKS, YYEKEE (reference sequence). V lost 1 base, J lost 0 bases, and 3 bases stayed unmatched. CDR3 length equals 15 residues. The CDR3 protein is CASSLQGAGSYEQYF. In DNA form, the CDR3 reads TGTGCCAGCAGCTTGCAGGGGGCGGGCTCCTACGAGCAGTACTTC.

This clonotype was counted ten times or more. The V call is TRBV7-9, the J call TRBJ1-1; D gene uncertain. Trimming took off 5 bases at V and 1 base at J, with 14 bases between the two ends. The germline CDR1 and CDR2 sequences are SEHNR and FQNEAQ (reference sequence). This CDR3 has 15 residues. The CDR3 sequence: CASSLDWASNTEAFF. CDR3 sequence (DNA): TGTGCCAGCAGCCTGGATTGGGCATCGAACACTGAAGCTTTCTTT. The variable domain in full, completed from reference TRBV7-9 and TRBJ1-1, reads DTGVSQNPRHKITKRGQNVTFRCDPISEHNRLYWYRQTLGQGPEFLTYFQNEAQLEKSRLLSDRFSAERPKGSFSTLEIQRTEQGDSAMYLCASSLDWASNTEAFFGQGTRLTVV.

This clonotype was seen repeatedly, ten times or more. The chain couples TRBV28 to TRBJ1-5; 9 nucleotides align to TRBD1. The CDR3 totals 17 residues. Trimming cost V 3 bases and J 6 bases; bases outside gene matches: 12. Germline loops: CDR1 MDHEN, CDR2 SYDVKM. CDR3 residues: CASSFGFLQGASQPQHF. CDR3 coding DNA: TGTGCCAGCAGTTTTGGATTTTTACAGGGGGCTTCTCAGCCCCAGCATTTT.

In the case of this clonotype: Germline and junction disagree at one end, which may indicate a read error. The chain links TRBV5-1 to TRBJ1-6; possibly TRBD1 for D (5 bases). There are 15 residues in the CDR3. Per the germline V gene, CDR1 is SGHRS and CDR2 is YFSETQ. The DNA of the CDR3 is TGCGCCAGCAGCTTGACGGGGGAAGCTGGATCACCCCTCAACTTT. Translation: CASSLTGEAGSPLNF. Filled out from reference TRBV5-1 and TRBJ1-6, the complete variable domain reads KAGVTQTPRYLIKTRGQQVTLSCSPISGHRSVSWYQQTPGQGLQFLFEYFSETQRNKGNFPGRFSGRQFSNSRSEMNVSTLELGDSALYLCASSLTGEAGSPLNFGNGTRLTVT.

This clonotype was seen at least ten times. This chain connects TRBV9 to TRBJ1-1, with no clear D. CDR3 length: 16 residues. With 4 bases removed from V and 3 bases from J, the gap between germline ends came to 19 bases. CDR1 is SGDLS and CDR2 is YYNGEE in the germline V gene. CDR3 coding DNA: TGTGCCAGCAGCCCCGGCCTCTCTAGAGGTGACACTGAAGCTTTCTTT. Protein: CASSPGLSRGDTEAFF. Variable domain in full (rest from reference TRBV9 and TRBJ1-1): DSGVTQTPKHLITATGQRVTLRCSPRSGDLSVYWYQQSLDQGLQFLIQYYNGEERAKGNILERFSAQQFPDLHSELNLSSLELGDSALYFCASSPGLSRGDTEAFFGQGTRLTVV.

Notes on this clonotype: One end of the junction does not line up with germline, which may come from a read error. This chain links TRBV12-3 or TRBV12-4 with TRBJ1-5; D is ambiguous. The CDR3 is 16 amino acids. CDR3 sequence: CASSFGPGLSNQPQNF. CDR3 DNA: TGTGCCAGCAGTTTCGGTCCGGGTCTTAGCAATCAGCCCCAGAATTTT.

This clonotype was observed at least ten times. The CDR3 DNA reads as TGTGCCAGCAGCTTAAGCCACTTAGAGACCCAGTACTTC. Encoded protein: CASSLSHLETQYF. The rearrangement uses TRBV7-3 and TRBJ2-5; no firm D call. CDR1 is SGHTA and CDR2 is FQGTGA in the germline V gene. Deletions cut 1 base from V and 4 bases from J, with 7 bases between. The CDR3 covers 13 residues.

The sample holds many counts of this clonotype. CDR3: CSALDPRADTQYF. CDR3 bases: TGCAGTGCCTTGGACCCCAGGGCAGATACGCAGTATTTT. The chain combines TRBV20-1 with TRBJ2-3; weak D call: TRBD1 (5 bases). The CDR3 consists of 13 residues. V lost 6 bases, J lost 4 bases, and 14 bases lay in between. Germline V CDR1 and CDR2: DFQATT, SNEGSKA (reference sequence).

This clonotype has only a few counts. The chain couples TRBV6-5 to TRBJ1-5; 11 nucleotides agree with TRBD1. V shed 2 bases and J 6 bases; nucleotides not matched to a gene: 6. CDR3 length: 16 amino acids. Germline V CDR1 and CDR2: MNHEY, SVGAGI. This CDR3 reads CASSYTRTGGSQPQHF. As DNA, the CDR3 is TGTGCCAGCAGTTACACCAGGACAGGGGGCAGTCAGCCCCAGCATTTT.

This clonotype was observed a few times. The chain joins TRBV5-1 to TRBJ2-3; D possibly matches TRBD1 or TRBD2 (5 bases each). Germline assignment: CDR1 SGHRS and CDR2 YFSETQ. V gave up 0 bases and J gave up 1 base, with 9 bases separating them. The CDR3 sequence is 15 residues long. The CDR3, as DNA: TGCGCCAGCAGCTTGGATGGGGGTGGCACAGATACGCAGTATTTT. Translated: CASSLDGGGTDTQYF.

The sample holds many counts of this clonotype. In DNA, the CDR3 is TGTGCCACCAGCAGACCCGGACTAGCGAGGAACACCGGGGAGCTGTTTTTT. It encodes CATSRPGLARNTGELFF. The genes are TRBV15 and TRBJ2-2; 9 bases map to TRBD2. Per the germline V gene, CDR1 is LNHNV and CDR2 is YYDKDF (reference sequence). Trimming removed 2 bases from V and 1 base from J; junction bases left unmatched: 5. CDR3 length: 17 amino acids.

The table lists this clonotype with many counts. The CDR3 nucleotides are TGTGCCAGCAGCTTGCAGACAGGTCCTAATGAAAAACTGTTTTTT. Residues: CASSLQTGPNEKLFF. The chain employs TRBV7-2 and TRBJ1-4; tentatively, D is TRBD1 (6 bases). Germline CDR1 SGHTA, CDR2 FQGNSA. The CDR3 runs 15 residues. Trimming stripped 3 bases from V and 3 bases from J, with 11 bases between.

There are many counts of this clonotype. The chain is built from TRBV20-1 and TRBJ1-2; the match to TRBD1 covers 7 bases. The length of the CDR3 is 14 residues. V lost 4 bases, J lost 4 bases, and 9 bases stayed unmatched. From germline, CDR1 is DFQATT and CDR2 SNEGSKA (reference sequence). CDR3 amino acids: CSANQGGMGYGYTF. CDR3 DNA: TGCAGTGCTAACCAGGGGGGAATGGGCTATGGCTACACCTTC.

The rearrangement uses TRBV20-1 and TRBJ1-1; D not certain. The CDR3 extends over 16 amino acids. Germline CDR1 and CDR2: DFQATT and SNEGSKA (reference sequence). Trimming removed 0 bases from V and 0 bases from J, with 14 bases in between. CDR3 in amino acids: CSARDRRFKLNTEAFF. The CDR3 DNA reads TGCAGTGCTAGAGATCGTCGGTTCAAACTGAACACTGAAGCTTTCTTT.

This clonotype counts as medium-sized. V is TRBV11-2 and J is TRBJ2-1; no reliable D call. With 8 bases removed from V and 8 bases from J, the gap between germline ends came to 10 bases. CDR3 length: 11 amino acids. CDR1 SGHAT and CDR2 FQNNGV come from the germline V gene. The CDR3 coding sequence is TGTGCCAGCGGTATTTCCTATGAGCAGTTCTTC. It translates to CASGISYEQFF. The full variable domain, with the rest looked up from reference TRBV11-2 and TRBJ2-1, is EAGVAQSPRYKIIEKRQSVAFWCNPISGHATLYWYQQILGQGPKLLIQFQNNGVVDDSQLPKDRFSAERLKGVDSTLKIQPAKLEDSAVYLCASGISYEQFFGPGTRLTVL.

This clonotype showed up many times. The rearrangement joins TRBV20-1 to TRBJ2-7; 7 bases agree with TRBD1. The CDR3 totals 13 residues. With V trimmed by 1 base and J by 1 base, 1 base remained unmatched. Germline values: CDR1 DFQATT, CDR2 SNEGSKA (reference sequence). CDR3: CSARADRSYEQYF. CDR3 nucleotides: TGCAGTGCTAGAGCGGACAGGTCCTACGAGCAGTACTTC.

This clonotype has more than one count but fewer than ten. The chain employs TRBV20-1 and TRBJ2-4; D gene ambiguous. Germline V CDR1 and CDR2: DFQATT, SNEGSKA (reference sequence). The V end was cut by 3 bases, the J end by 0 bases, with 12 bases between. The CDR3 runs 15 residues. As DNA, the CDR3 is TGCAGTGCTAGTAGAGGCAGTTCAGCCAAAAACATTCAGTACTTC. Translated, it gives CSASRGSSAKNIQYF.

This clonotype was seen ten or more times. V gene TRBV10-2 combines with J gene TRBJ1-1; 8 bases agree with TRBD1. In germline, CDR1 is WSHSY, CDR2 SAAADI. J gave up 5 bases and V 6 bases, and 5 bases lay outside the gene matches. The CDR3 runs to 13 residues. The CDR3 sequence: CASRQGGGTEAFF. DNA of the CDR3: TGCGCCAGCAGACAGGGGGGAGGAACTGAAGCTTTCTTT.

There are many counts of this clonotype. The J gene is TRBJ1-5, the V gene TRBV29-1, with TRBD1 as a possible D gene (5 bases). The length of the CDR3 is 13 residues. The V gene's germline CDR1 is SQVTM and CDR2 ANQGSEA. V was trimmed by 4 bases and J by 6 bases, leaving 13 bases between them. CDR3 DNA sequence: TGCAGCGTTGTTCAAGGGGTAGGTCAGCCCCAGCATTTT. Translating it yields CSVVQGVGQPQHF. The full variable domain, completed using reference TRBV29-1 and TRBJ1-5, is SAVISQKPSRDICQRGTSLTIQCQVDSQVTMMFWYRQQPGQSLTLIATANQGSEATYESGFVIDKFPISRPNLTFSTLTVSNMSPEDSSIYLCSVVQGVGQPQHFGDGTRLSIL.

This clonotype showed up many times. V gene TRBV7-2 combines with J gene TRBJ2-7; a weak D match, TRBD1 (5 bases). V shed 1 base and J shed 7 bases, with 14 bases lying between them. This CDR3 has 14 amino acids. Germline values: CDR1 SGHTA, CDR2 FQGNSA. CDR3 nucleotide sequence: TGTGCCAGCAGCTTAGGGGGCCGGACAAGAGAGCAGTACTTC. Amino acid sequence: CASSLGGRTREQYF.

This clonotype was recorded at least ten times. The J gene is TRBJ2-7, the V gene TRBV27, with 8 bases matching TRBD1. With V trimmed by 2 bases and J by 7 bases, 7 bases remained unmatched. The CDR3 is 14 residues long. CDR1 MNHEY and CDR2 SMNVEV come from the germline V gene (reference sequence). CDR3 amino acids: CASSLKTGVWEQYF. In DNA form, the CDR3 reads TGTGCCAGCAGTTTAAAGACAGGGGTTTGGGAGCAGTACTTC.

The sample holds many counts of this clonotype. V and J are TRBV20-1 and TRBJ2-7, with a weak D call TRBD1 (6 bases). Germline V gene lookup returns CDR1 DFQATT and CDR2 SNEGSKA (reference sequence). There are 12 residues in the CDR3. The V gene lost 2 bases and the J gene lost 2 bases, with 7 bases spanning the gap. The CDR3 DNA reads TGCAGTGCTAGACGGGACACCTACGAGCAGTACTTC. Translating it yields CSARRDTYEQYF.

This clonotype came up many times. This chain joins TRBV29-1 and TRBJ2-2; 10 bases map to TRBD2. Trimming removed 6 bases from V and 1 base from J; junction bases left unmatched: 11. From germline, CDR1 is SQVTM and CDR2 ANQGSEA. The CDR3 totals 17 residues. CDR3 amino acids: CSVGGLAGAVNTGELFF. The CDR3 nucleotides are TGCAGCGTGGGAGGGCTAGCGGGGGCCGTGAACACCGGGGAGCTGTTTTTT.

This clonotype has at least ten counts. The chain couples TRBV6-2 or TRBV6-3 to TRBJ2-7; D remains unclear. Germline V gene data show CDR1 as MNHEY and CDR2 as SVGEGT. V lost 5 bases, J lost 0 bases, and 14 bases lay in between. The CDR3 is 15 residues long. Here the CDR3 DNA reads TGTGCCAGCAGTCCCCTTCCATCCCGCTCCTACGAGCAGTACTTC. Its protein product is CASSPLPSRSYEQYF.